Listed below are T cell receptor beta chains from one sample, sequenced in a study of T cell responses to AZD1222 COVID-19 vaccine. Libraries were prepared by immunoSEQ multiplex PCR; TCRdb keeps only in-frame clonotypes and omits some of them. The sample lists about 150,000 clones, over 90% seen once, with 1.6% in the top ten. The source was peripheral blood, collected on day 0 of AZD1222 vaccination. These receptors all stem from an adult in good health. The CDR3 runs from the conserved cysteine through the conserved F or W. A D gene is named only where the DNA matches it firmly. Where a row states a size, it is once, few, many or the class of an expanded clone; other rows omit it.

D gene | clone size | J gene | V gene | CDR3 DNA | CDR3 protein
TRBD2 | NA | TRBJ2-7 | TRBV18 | TGTGCCAGCTCACCGACGGCTAGCGGTCGCTCCTACGAGCAGTACTTC | CASSPTASGRSYEQYF
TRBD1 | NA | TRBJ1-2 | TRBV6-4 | TGTGCCAGCAGCGAGGACAGGGATTCTGGCTACACCTTC | CASSEDRDSGYTF
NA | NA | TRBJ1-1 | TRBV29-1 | TGCAGCGTTCGGACAGACAACACTGAAGCTTTCTTT | CSVRTDNTEAFF
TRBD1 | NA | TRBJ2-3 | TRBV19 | TGTGCCAGTAGCTACAGGGGAATGAGCACAGATACGCAGTATTTT | CASSYRGMSTDTQYF
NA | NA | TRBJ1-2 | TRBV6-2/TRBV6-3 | TGTGCCAGCAGTTACTCGGAGTATGGCTACACCTTC | CASSYSEYGYTF
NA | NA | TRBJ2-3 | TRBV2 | TGTGCCAGCAGTTACGGAGCAGATACGCAGTATTTT | CASSYGADTQYF
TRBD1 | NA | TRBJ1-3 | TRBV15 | TGTGCCACCAGCAGAGGCAAGACAGGGACTGGAAACACCATATATTTT | CATSRGKTGTGNTIYF
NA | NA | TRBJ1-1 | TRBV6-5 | TGTGCCAGCAGTTACACCGGACAAGGCGTGACTGAAGCTTTCTTT | CASSYTGQGVTEAFF
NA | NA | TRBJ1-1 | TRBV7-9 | TGTGCCAGCAGCTTAGATGACGGGAACACTGAAGCTTTCTTT | CASSLDDGNTEAFF
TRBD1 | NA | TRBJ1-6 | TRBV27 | TGTGCCAGCAGTAAAGGGTGGGGACAGATTAATTCACCCCTCCACTTT | CASSKGWGQINSPLHF
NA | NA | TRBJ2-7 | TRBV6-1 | TGTGCCAGCAGTGAAAGAGAGGCGGGAACACGGGGGGAGCAGTACTTC | CASSEREAGTRGEQYF
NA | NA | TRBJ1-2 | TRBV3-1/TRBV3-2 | TGTGCCAGCAGCCAAACTCCCACGGGGTCGAACTATGGCTACACCTTC | CASSQTPTGSNYGYTF
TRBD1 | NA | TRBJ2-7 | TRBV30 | TGTGCCTGGAAGGGACAGGCCACCTCCTACGAGCAGTACTTC | CAWKGQATSYEQYF
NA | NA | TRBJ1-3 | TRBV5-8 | TGTGCCAGCAGCTTGGATAGCCCAACAGGGAGGAGTGGAAACACCATATATTTT | CASSLDSPTGRSGNTIYF
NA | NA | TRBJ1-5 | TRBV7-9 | TGTGCCAGCAGCTTAGCATCGGGAGGCAATCAGCCCCAGCATTTT | CASSLASGGNQPQHF
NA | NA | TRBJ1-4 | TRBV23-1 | TGCGCCAGCAGTCAATCAAACAGGCGTAATGAAAAACTGTTTTTT | CASSQSNRRNEKLFF
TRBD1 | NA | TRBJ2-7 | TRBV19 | TGTGCCAGTAGGGCCGGGACAGGGTTTCCCTTTGACGAGCAGTACTTC | CASRAGTGFPFDEQYF
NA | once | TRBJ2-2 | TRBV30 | TGTGCCTGGAGGTCGGGAAGCGGGCGGGGGGAGCTGTTTTTT | CAWRSGSGRGELFF
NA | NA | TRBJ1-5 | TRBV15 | TGTGCCACCAGCAGAGATAACAGCTATAATCAGCCCCAGCATTTT | CATSRDNSYNQPQHF
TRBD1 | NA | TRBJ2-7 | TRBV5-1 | TGCGCCAGCAGCTTGGCTCGCGGGACAGGGAGCTACGAGCAGTACTTC | CASSLARGTGSYEQYF
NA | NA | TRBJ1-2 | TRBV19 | TGTGCCAGTAGTATCCGGCAGTACTATGGCTACACCTTC | CASSIRQYYGYTF
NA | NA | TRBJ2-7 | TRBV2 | TGTGCCAGCAGGGACTACCCCTACGAGCAGTACTTC | CASRDYPYEQYF
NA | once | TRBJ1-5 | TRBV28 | TGTGCCAGCACCCTTTCAGGTCCCATAGAAGCCCAGCATTTT | CASTLSGPIEAQHF
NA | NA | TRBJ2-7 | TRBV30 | TGTGCCTGGAGTTCCGGACTTTATTACGAGCAGTACTTC | CAWSSGLYYEQYF
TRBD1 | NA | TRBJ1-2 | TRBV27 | TGTGCCAGCAGTTTCTCGACAGGGGGAGTCTATGGCTACACCTTC | CASSFSTGGVYGYTF
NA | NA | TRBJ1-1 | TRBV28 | TGTGCCAGCAGTTTATTTACAGTCATGAACACTGAAGCTTTCTTT | CASSLFTVMNTEAFF
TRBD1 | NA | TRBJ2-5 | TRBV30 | TGTGCCTGGAGGGGACAGTTTCAAGAGACCCAGTACTTC | CAWRGQFQETQYF
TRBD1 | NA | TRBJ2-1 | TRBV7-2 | TGTGCCAGCAGCGAAAGACGGACAGGGGGCTACAATGAGCAGTTCTTC | CASSERRTGGYNEQFF
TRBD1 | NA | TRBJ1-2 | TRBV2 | TGTGCCAGCAGGGACAGGGATGGCTACACCTTC | CASRDRDGYTF
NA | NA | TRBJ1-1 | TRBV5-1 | TGCGCCAGCAGCTTGGGGACAGCTAGGGACACTGAAGCTTTCTTT | CASSLGTARDTEAFF
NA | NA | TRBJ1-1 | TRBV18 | TGTGCCAGCTCACCACCGGGAGTAGGACATTCGAACACTGAAGCTTTCTTT | CASSPPGVGHSNTEAFF
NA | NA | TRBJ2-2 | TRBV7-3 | TGTGCCAGCAGTTTAGAAGTAGGAGCCGGGGAGCTGTTTTTT | CASSLEVGAGELFF
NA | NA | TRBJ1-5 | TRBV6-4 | TGTGCCAGCAGTGCGGGGGATAGCAATCAGCCCCAGCATTTT | CASSAGDSNQPQHF
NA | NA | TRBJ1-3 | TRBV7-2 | TGTGCCAGCAGCTTAGTCGACGGCTCTGGAAACACCATATATTTT | CASSLVDGSGNTIYF
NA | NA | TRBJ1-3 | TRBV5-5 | TGTGCCAGCAGTTCGGACGGGACCTCTGGAAACACCATATATTTT | CASSSDGTSGNTIYF
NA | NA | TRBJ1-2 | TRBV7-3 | TGTGCCAGCAGCCCCGGGACCGAATATGGCTACACCTTC | CASSPGTEYGYTF
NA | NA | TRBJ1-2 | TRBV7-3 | TGTGCCAGCAGCTTAACGGCCGGGAACGCTAGAGGCTACACCTTC | CASSLTAGNARGYTF
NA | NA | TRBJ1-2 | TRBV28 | TGTGCCAGCAGTTCCGACTTCGTCAGGGGCGGTAGGAACTATGGCTACACCTTC | CASSSDFVRGGRNYGYTF
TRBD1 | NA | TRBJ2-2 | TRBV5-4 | TGTGCCAGCAGCTTCCTCCAGGGGGCGGGCGGGGAGCTGTTTTTT | CASSFLQGAGGELFF
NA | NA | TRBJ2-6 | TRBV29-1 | TGCAGCGTTGAAGAGGGCGGCTCTGGGGCCAACGTCCTGACTTTC | CSVEEGGSGANVLTF
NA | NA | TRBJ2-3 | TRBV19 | TGTGCCAGTAGTATGGCCGACACAGATACGCAGTATTTT | CASSMADTDTQYF
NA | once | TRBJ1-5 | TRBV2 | TGTGCCAGCAGACCCTCCCCTGGGGCCCAGCATTTT | CASRPSPGAQHF
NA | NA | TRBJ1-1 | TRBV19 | TGTGCCAGTAGTATCCGGGGCGGTGGAACTGAAGCTTTCTTT | CASSIRGGGTEAFF
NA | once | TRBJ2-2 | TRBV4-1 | TGCGCCAGCAGCCAAGAACAGACGAACACCGGGGAGCTGTTTTTT | CASSQEQTNTGELFF
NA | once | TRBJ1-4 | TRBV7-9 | TGTGCCAGCAGCTTGGGCAAAGGACGCAGGGGCTCAACTAATGAAAAACTGTTTTTT | CASSLGKGRRGSTNEKLFF
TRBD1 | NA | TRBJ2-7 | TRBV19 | TGTGCCAGTAGTAGTCTGGGACAGTCCTACGAGCAGTACTTC | CASSSLGQSYEQYF
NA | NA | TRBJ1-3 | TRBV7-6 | TGTGCCAGCAGCAAGGGGATCCCTGGAAACACCATATATTTT | CASSKGIPGNTIYF
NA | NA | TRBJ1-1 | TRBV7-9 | TGTGCCAGCAGCCCTATAGGAACTGAAGCTTTCTTT | CASSPIGTEAFF
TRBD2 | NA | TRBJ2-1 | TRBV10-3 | TGTGCCATCAGTGAGAACGCGGGGGGCTCCTACAATGAGCAGTTCTTC | CAISENAGGSYNEQFF
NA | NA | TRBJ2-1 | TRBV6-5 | TGTGCCAGCAGTTACGGAGGCGGAAATGAGCAGTTCTTC | CASSYGGGNEQFF
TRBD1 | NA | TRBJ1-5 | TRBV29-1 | TGCAGCGTAGTTACCGGGACAGGAGGTCAGCCCCAGCATTTT | CSVVTGTGGQPQHF
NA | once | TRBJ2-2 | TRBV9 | TGTGCCAGCAGCGTAGAGGTGGGAGTCGTTCCAGCCGGGGAGCTGTTTTTT | CASSVEVGVVPAGELFF